This T cell receptor (beta chain) comes out of a study of cytomegalovirus exposure and HLA in healthy donors. The assay was immunoSEQ multiplex PCR, and TCRdb's table has in-frame clones only and misses some. This sample has tens of thousands of clones, with roughly 92% found just once. Sequencing used PBMCs. This clonotype originated in a woman aged 25 to 39 in good health and CMV-seropositive.

CDR3 in amino acids: CASSSTRDRDYRNYGYTF. The DNA for the CDR3 is TGTGCCAGCAGTTCGACGCGGGACAGGGATTATCGGAACTATGGCTACACCTTC. V gene TRBV5-4 combines with J gene TRBJ1-2, with TRBD1 matching 9 bases. This CDR3 is 18 amino acids long. CDR1 is SGHNT, CDR2 YYREEE, per germline (reference sequence). The ends lost 5 bases at V and 2 bases at J; junction bases unmatched: 16.